The 8 T cell receptor beta chains below come from one sample, sequenced in a study of blood T cell repertoires in COVID-19. The method was immunoSEQ multiplex PCR; TCRdb's version includes in-frame clones alone and lacks a portion of them. The table has approximately 200,000 clones, 88% seen once; the top ten hold over 1.5%. The sequenced material came from peripheral blood. Every receptor here comes from a man aged 65 to 85 with acute or convalescent COVID-19.

The chain recombines TRBV27 with TRBJ2-3; tentative D call: TRBD1 (5 bases). The germline gives CDR1 MNHEY, CDR2 SMNVEV (reference sequence). The CDR3 is 15 residues long. Trimming removed 6 bases from V and 3 bases from J, with 16 bases in between. The CDR3 is CASSPRGVRTDTQYF. Here the CDR3 DNA reads TGTGCCAGCAGCCCTAGGGGTGTTAGAACAGATACGCAGTATTTT.

The V call is TRBV7-9, the J call TRBJ1-2, with no clear D. V lost 6 bases and J lost 5, with 13 bases in between. CDR3 length: 13 residues. Germline V lookup: CDR1 SEHNR, CDR2 FQNEAQ (reference sequence). The CDR3 spells CASRNDIGYGYTF. CDR3 bases: TGTGCCAGCAGAAACGACATCGGATATGGCTACACCTTC.

The gene calls are TRBV11-2 and TRBJ1-6, with D perhaps matching TRBD1 (5 bases). This CDR3 is built from 15 residues. V gave up 0 bases and J gave up 7 bases, with 10 bases separating them. Germline-derived CDR1 and CDR2 are SGHAT and FQNNGV. The chain's CDR3 is CASSLEGRSNSPLHF. In DNA, the CDR3 is TGTGCCAGCAGCTTAGAGGGGCGATCCAATTCACCCCTCCACTTT. Full variable domain (rest looked up from reference TRBV11-2 and TRBJ1-6): EAGVAQSPRYKIIEKRQSVAFWCNPISGHATLYWYQQILGQGPKLLIQFQNNGVVDDSQLPKDRFSAERLKGVDSTLKIQPAKLEDSAVYLCASSLEGRSNSPLHFGNGTRLTVT.

This sequence joins TRBV3-1 (or the pseudogene TRBV3-2) and TRBJ1-1, with 9 bases that match TRBD1. CDR3 length equals 15 residues. The J segment lost 3 bases and the V segment lost 2 bases, leaving 4 bases of the junction unmatched. Per germline, CDR1 LGHDT and CDR2 YNNKEL (reference sequence). The CDR3 bases are TGTGCCAGCAGCCAATACGACAGGGGGGACACTGAAGCTTTCTTT. Protein sequence: CASSQYDRGDTEAFF.

The chain uses TRBV7-8 and TRBJ1-4, with TRBD1 matching over 12 bases. This CDR3 has 17 residues. Trimming cost V 5 bases and J 3 bases; bases outside gene matches: 7. Germline V gives CDR1 SGHVS, CDR2 FQNEAQ. The CDR3 loop is CASSPGTGGRANEKLFF. The CDR3 nucleotides are TGTGCCAGCAGCCCCGGGACAGGGGGCAGGGCTAATGAAAAACTGTTTTTT. Full variable domain (missing parts from reference TRBV7-8 and TRBJ1-4): GAGVSQSPRYKVAKRGQDVALRCDPISGHVSLFWYQQALGQGPEFLTYFQNEAQLDKSGLPSDRFFAERPEGSVSTLKIQRTQQEDSAVYLCASSPGTGGRANEKLFFGSGTQLSVL.

DNA of the CDR3: TGTGCCAGCAGCTTAGTTGGTCATAGGGGTGAAAAACTGTTTTTT. Residues: CASSLVGHRGEKLFF. The chain carries TRBV11-2 and TRBJ1-4; D perhaps matches TRBD1 (5 bases). The CDR3 runs to 15 residues. V was pared by 1 base and J by 7 bases, with 13 bases between. Germline CDR1 SGHAT, CDR2 FQNNGV.

The genes are TRBV5-8 and TRBJ1-2; 11 bases align to TRBD1. Germline CDR1 is SGHTS and CDR2 is YDEGEE. The CDR3 runs to 14 residues. V dropped 5 bases and J dropped 4; count of bases not matched to a gene: 4. The CDR3 bases are TGTGCCAGCAGTCCCGGGACAGGGGGCTATGGCTACACCTTC. It encodes CASSPGTGGYGYTF.

The table lists this clone with a few counts. The CDR3 DNA follows: TGTGCCACCAGCAGAGAGGGGACAGGGGGCAATCAGCCCCAGCATTTT. Protein sequence: CATSREGTGGNQPQHF. The gene calls are TRBV15 and TRBJ1-5, with TRBD1 identical over 10 bases. The CDR3 is made up of 16 amino acids. The V gene's germline CDR1 is LNHNV and CDR2 YYDKDF (reference sequence). J gave up 2 bases and V 0 bases, and 1 base lay outside the gene matches.